The clone carrying this TCR beta chain was seen once. The entry originates in a study of blood T cell repertoires in COVID-19. V lost 2 bases and J lost 0, with 13 bases in between. Germline lookup yields CDR1 MNHEY and CDR2 SMNVEV (reference sequence). The CDR3 has 16 amino acids. Symptom resolution, clearance, or two negative PCRs marked the recovered donors of Cohort 3. Libraries were prepared by immunoSEQ multiplex PCR; TCRdb keeps only in-frame clonotypes and omits some of them. Found here are about 300,000 clones, about nine tenths of them singletons; the top ten hold approximately 4.1%. The chain combines TRBV27 with TRBJ2-5; D gene uncertain. The sequencing input was PBMCs or T cells enriched from blood (not recorded which). The receptor comes from a man between 25 and 39 years old who had recovered from COVID-19. CDR3 residues: CASSLNRFLNQETQYF. The DNA for the CDR3 is TGTGCCAGCAGTTTAAACCGGTTCCTCAACCAAGAGACCCAGTACTTC.